This entry lists 9 T cell receptor beta chains sequenced from one sample in a study of identical twins. TCRdb processed the 5' RACE reads anew with MiXCR; each CDR3 protein has one entry. The sample contains about 530,000 distinct CDR3 sequences, approximately 20% of which appear only once. The sample was also linked to a second study, of yellow fever vaccine responses in identical twins.

Sequenced input: CD4+ T cells sorted from blood. These receptor sequences come from a woman aged 18-29 years in good health.

This clonotype showed up just a few times. The chain uses TRBV20-1 and TRBJ2-7, with TRBD2 matching 10 bases. V lost 6 bases, J lost 5 bases, and 7 bases stayed unmatched. This CDR3 has 13 amino acids. Germline V CDR1 and CDR2: DFQATT, SNEGSKA (reference sequence). Here the CDR3 reads CSATLAGNHEQYF. The CDR3 bases are TGCAGTGCGACACTAGCGGGAAACCACGAGCAGTACTTC.

The chain employs TRBV11-2 and TRBJ2-1; weak D call: TRBD1 (6 bases). This CDR3 comprises 11 residues. Germline loops: CDR1 SGHAT, CDR2 FQNNGV. V was clipped by 6 bases and J by 10 bases, with 10 bases between them. The DNA for the CDR3 is TGTGCCAGCAGAAGGACAGACGAGCAGTTCTTC. It is translated as CASRRTDEQFF.

The V and J genes are TRBV27 and TRBJ2-2; D unresolved. The germline CDR1 and CDR2 sequences are MNHEY and SMNVEV (reference sequence). Deletions cut 2 bases from V and 4 bases from J, with 11 bases between. There are 15 residues in the CDR3. The CDR3 DNA reads as TGTGCCAGCAGTTTAACGTCCCTTACCACCGGGGAGCTGTTTTTT. Translated, it gives CASSLTSLTTGELFF.

Only one count was recorded for this clonotype. The chain recombines TRBV5-1 with TRBJ2-3; 12 bases match TRBD2. Germline trimming cut 0 bases from V and 6 bases from J; bases unmatched to any gene: 5. The germline CDR1 and CDR2 sequences are SGHRS and YFSETQ. The CDR3 is 16 amino acids. CDR3 sequence: CASSLGGTSGSDTQYF. As DNA, the CDR3 is TGCGCCAGCAGCTTGGGTGGGACTAGCGGGTCGGATACGCAGTATTTT.

V gene TRBV7-2 combines with J gene TRBJ1-5; D possibly corresponds to TRBD1 (6 bases). Trimming cost V 5 bases and J 5 bases, with 16 bases left between them. Germline CDR1 SGHTA, CDR2 FQGNSA. This CDR3 is 15 amino acids long. CDR3 DNA: TGTGCCAGCAGCATTGGACAGTCAAATTATCAGCCCCAGCATTTT. Translation: CASSIGQSNYQPQHF.

The J gene is TRBJ2-7, the V gene TRBV12-3 or TRBV12-4, with 7 bases fitting TRBD1. The CDR3 sequence is 15 residues long. V lost 6 bases to trimming and J lost 1 base; unmatched junction nucleotides: 9. The CDR3 DNA follows: TGTGCCAGCAGATTCCGGGACAGAGGATCCTACGAGCAGTACTTC. It is translated as CASRFRDRGSYEQYF.

The chain links TRBV3-1 to TRBJ2-5; TRBD2 matches 15 bases. Germline trimming cut 4 bases from V and 4 bases from J; bases unmatched to any gene: 7. The CDR3 is 17 residues long. From germline, CDR1 is LGHDT and CDR2 YNNKEL (reference sequence). In DNA, the CDR3 is TGTGCCAGCAGCCCTTGGACTAGCGGGGGGGCTGGAGAGACCCAGTACTTC. It is translated as CASSPWTSGGAGETQYF.

This clonotype came up a few times. The rearrangement uses TRBV10-3 and TRBJ2-2, with TRBD1 matching over 7 bases. Trimming removed 6 bases from V and 4 bases from J; junction bases left unmatched: 8. The germline V gene encodes CDR1 ENHRY and CDR2 SYGVKD. The CDR3 runs 15 residues. The CDR3 loop is CAIRAGTVSTGELFF. The CDR3 DNA reads TGTGCCATCAGGGCAGGGACAGTAAGCACCGGGGAGCTGTTTTTT.

This clonotype was detected only a few times. The gene calls are TRBV5-8 and TRBJ2-3; the D is unclear. There are 14 residues in the CDR3. Germline V CDR1 and CDR2: SGHTS, YDEGEE. Between the trimmed V and J ends, which lost 3 bases and 4 bases, there was a span of 12 bases. The CDR3 here is CASSSRPDSDTQYF. Here the CDR3 DNA reads TGTGCCAGCAGCTCCCGGCCAGATTCAGATACGCAGTATTTT. Supplemented by reference TRBV5-8 and TRBJ2-3, the full variable domain reads EAGVTQSPTHLIKTRGQQATLRCSPISGHTSVYWYQQALGLGLQFLLWYDEGEERNRGNFPPRFSGRQFPNYSSELNVNALELEDSALYLCASSSRPDSDTQYFGPGTRLTVL.